This T cell receptor (beta chain) derives from a study of T cell repertoires in cytomegalovirus infection (dated by TCRdb to the late 2010s). Context from the whole study: Because public TCR beta signatures pointed to carriage of CMV infection together with the matching HLA type, the HLA type of each donor mattered for the analysis. General conclusions and limits of the study: Cumulative frequency of public TCR beta family members discriminated carriers of CMV infection plus the relevant HLA type in this cohort and an independent roughly 330-donor cohort. The ex vivo response was dominated by HLA-C-restricted CMV-specific TCR beta clonotypes, which also provided the single most frequent clonotype in two of eight donors.

V loses 6 bases of germline sequence and J loses 1 base, and the interval between the two ends is 10 bases. From cysteine to phenylalanine, the CDR3 is 14 amino acids long. The kept DNA is CDR3 alone, 42 bases in frame from the first base. Sequencer: Illumina HiSeq 1500. The raw public reads went through TCRdb reprocessing: fastp at Q25, MiXCR clone calling, in-frame beta chains kept. Every entry covers one CDR3 protein and lists the most common genes and DNA from its rows. The sample includes some 400,000 distinct CDR3 sequences, with approximately 30% observed a single time. The ten biggest clones cover roughly 15% of the sample. This clonotype was counted at least ten times. There is no known antigen for this receptor. Base qualities are not recorded, but no much larger clone differs from it by a single base.

Recombination connected TRBV12-3 or TRBV12-4 to TRBJ1-5; there is no confident call for the D gene. This receptor was taken from a human donor in good health (CMV status not recorded). Some clones in this sample may be carry-over from other donors' samples. The source material was PBMCs. The CDR3 protein sequence reads: CASSNSGSNQPQHF. The DNA sequence follows: TGTGCCAGCAGCAACAGTGGGAGCAATCAGCCCCAGCATTTT.